These T cell receptor beta chains were read from a single sample in a study of control samples from healthy donors and cancer patients. The assay was immunoSEQ multiplex PCR, and TCRdb's table has in-frame clones only and misses some. The data show approximately 37,000 clones, around 83% seen once. Sequencing was carried out using PBMCs. These receptors were collected from a woman aged 60-70 years with lung cancer. The CDR3 runs from the conserved cysteine through the conserved F or W. Fields, in order: J gene, D gene, clone size, V gene, CDR3 protein, CDR3 DNA. D genes are given only for firm matches. Not all rows give a size; the values are once, few, many and, for expanded clones, a class.

j_call: TRBJ2-1
d_call: TRBD1
clone_size: once
v_call: TRBV7-3
cdr3_aa: CASSLTGQGKFF
cdr3_nt: TGTGCCAGCAGCTTAACAGGACAGGGAAAGTTCTTC

j_call: TRBJ1-2
d_call: NA
clone_size: NA
v_call: TRBV27
cdr3_aa: CASSPLSNYGYTF
cdr3_nt: TGTGCCAGCAGTCCCCTCTCCAACTATGGCTACACCTTC

j_call: TRBJ1-1
d_call: TRBD1
clone_size: NA
v_call: TRBV30
cdr3_aa: CAWKKDRGGTEAFF
cdr3_nt: TGTGCCTGGAAGAAAGACAGGGGAGGAACTGAAGCTTTCTTT

j_call: TRBJ2-1
d_call: TRBD2
clone_size: NA
v_call: TRBV9
cdr3_aa: CASSPPGLAGNNEQFF
cdr3_nt: TGTGCCAGCAGCCCTCCGGGACTAGCGGGAAACAATGAGCAGTTCTTC

j_call: TRBJ1-4
d_call: NA
clone_size: NA
v_call: TRBV12-5
cdr3_aa: CASGLAPIPGANEKLFF
cdr3_nt: TGTGCTAGTGGTTTGGCTCCGATTCCCGGTGCTAATGAAAAACTGTTTTTT

j_call: TRBJ1-1
d_call: NA
clone_size: once
v_call: TRBV12-3/TRBV12-4
cdr3_aa: CASGDTSLQAFF
cdr3_nt: TGTGCCAGCGGGGATACTTCACTCCAAGCTTTCTTT

j_call: TRBJ1-1
d_call: TRBD1
clone_size: NA
v_call: TRBV18
cdr3_aa: CASSLTAGTENTEAFF
cdr3_nt: TGTGCCAGCTCACTTACCGCCGGGACAGAAAACACTGAAGCTTTCTTT

j_call: TRBJ1-1
d_call: TRBD1
clone_size: NA
v_call: TRBV13
cdr3_aa: CASSLDDRGTEAFF
cdr3_nt: TGTGCCAGCAGCTTAGACGACAGGGGCACTGAAGCTTTCTTT

j_call: TRBJ1-2
d_call: NA
clone_size: once
v_call: TRBV5-4
cdr3_aa: CASSLGTEQIYGYTF
cdr3_nt: TGTGCCAGCAGCTTGGGGACAGAACAAATTTATGGCTACACCTTC

j_call: TRBJ2-1
d_call: NA
clone_size: NA
v_call: TRBV9
cdr3_aa: CASSSRGGYNEQFF
cdr3_nt: TGTGCCAGCAGCTCACGTGGGGGCTACAATGAGCAGTTCTTC

j_call: TRBJ1-5
d_call: NA
clone_size: NA
v_call: TRBV5-1
cdr3_aa: CASSLLPLQSSNQPQHF
cdr3_nt: TGCGCCAGCAGCTTGTTGCCGTTACAGAGTTCTAATCAGCCCCAGCATTTT

j_call: TRBJ1-3
d_call: NA
clone_size: NA
v_call: TRBV30
cdr3_aa: CAWRTTGGSGNTIYF
cdr3_nt: TGTGCCTGGAGGACGACCGGCGGCTCTGGAAACACCATATATTTT

j_call: TRBJ2-1
d_call: NA
clone_size: NA
v_call: TRBV19
cdr3_aa: CASRGVEQFF
cdr3_nt: TGTGCCAGTAGAGGGGTTGAGCAGTTCTTC

j_call: TRBJ2-1
d_call: TRBD2
clone_size: NA
v_call: TRBV9
cdr3_aa: CASSVGTSGYNEQFF
cdr3_nt: TGTGCCAGCAGCGTAGGGACTAGCGGCTACAATGAGCAGTTCTTC

j_call: TRBJ1-4
d_call: NA
clone_size: NA
v_call: TRBV5-5
cdr3_aa: CASSRTMGTNEKLFF
cdr3_nt: TGTGCCAGCAGCCGGACAATGGGAACTAATGAAAAACTGTTTTTT

j_call: TRBJ1-1
d_call: NA
clone_size: once
v_call: TRBV29-1
cdr3_aa: CSVSSFMNTEAFF
cdr3_nt: TGCAGCGTTTCGAGTTTTATGAACACTGAAGCTTTCTTT

j_call: TRBJ1-1
d_call: NA
clone_size: NA
v_call: TRBV12-3/TRBV12-4
cdr3_aa: CASRWGGTEAFF
cdr3_nt: TGTGCCAGCAGATGGGGTGGCACTGAAGCTTTCTTT

j_call: TRBJ2-1
d_call: TRBD2
clone_size: NA
v_call: TRBV7-8
cdr3_aa: CASSPASGPYNEQFF
cdr3_nt: TGTGCCAGCAGCCCCGCTAGCGGGCCCTACAATGAGCAGTTCTTC

j_call: TRBJ2-5
d_call: NA
clone_size: NA
v_call: TRBV7-2
cdr3_aa: CASSRPQIKETQYF
cdr3_nt: TGTGCCAGCAGCCGTCCTCAAATAAAAGAGACCCAGTACTTC

j_call: TRBJ1-1
d_call: TRBD1
clone_size: NA
v_call: TRBV6-5
cdr3_aa: CASRATGGTEAFF
cdr3_nt: TGTGCCAGCAGGGCCACAGGGGGCACTGAAGCTTTCTTT

j_call: TRBJ2-1
d_call: TRBD2
clone_size: NA
v_call: TRBV3-1/TRBV3-2
cdr3_aa: CASSPSAGGNSEQFF
cdr3_nt: TGTGCCAGCAGCCCGTCGGCGGGAGGCAACTCTGAGCAGTTCTTC

j_call: TRBJ1-2
d_call: NA
clone_size: NA
v_call: TRBV5-6
cdr3_aa: CASSLEYKYGYTF
cdr3_nt: TGTGCCAGCAGCTTGGAATACAAGTATGGCTACACCTTC

j_call: TRBJ1-5
d_call: TRBD1
clone_size: NA
v_call: TRBV5-6
cdr3_aa: CASSSTGLGNQPQHF
cdr3_nt: TGTGCCAGCAGCTCGACAGGGTTGGGCAATCAGCCCCAGCATTTT

j_call: TRBJ2-7
d_call: NA
clone_size: few
v_call: TRBV5-1
cdr3_aa: CASSLDGGGSYEQYF
cdr3_nt: TGCGCCAGCAGCTTGGATGGAGGAGGCTCCTACGAGCAGTACTTC

j_call: TRBJ2-7
d_call: TRBD1
clone_size: few
v_call: TRBV4-2
cdr3_aa: CASSLDRGEQYF
cdr3_nt: TGTGCCAGCAGCCTGGACAGGGGCGAGCAGTACTTC

j_call: TRBJ2-7
d_call: NA
clone_size: NA
v_call: TRBV9
cdr3_aa: CASSLQGTQYEQYF
cdr3_nt: TGTGCCAGCAGCCTACAGGGAACTCAATACGAGCAGTACTTC

j_call: TRBJ1-2
d_call: TRBD1
clone_size: few
v_call: TRBV2
cdr3_aa: CASRSGQGALAGYTF
cdr3_nt: TGTGCCAGCAGGTCCGGACAGGGGGCTCTAGCGGGCTACACCTTC

j_call: TRBJ1-2
d_call: TRBD1
clone_size: medium-sized
v_call: TRBV12-3/TRBV12-4
cdr3_aa: CASSPDRGYGYTF
cdr3_nt: TGTGCCAGCAGTCCTGACAGGGGCTATGGCTACACCTTC

j_call: TRBJ1-5
d_call: TRBD1
clone_size: few
v_call: TRBV6-2/TRBV6-3
cdr3_aa: CASSPTGTGGYQPQHF
cdr3_nt: TGTGCCAGCAGTCCCACGGGGACAGGGGGCTATCAGCCCCAGCATTTT

j_call: TRBJ1-5
d_call: TRBD1
clone_size: NA
v_call: TRBV6-1
cdr3_aa: CASSGSGQTYSNQPQHF
cdr3_nt: TGTGCCAGCAGTGGCTCGGGACAGACTTATAGCAATCAGCCCCAGCATTTT

j_call: TRBJ2-7
d_call: NA
clone_size: NA
v_call: TRBV5-4
cdr3_aa: CASSDSAGYEQYF
cdr3_nt: TGTGCCAGCAGCGACAGCGCTGGCTACGAGCAGTACTTC

j_call: TRBJ1-2
d_call: NA
clone_size: NA
v_call: TRBV27
cdr3_aa: CASSSPGQSNYGYTF
cdr3_nt: TGTGCCAGCAGTTCCCCGGGACAATCAAACTATGGCTACACCTTC

j_call: TRBJ2-7
d_call: NA
clone_size: NA
v_call: TRBV5-1
cdr3_aa: CASSFSGDYEQYF
cdr3_nt: TGCGCCAGCAGCTTCTCAGGGGACTACGAGCAGTACTTC

j_call: TRBJ2-7
d_call: NA
clone_size: NA
v_call: TRBV20-1
cdr3_aa: CSALDFYEQYF
cdr3_nt: TGCAGTGCTTTAGATTTCTACGAGCAGTACTTC

j_call: TRBJ2-7
d_call: NA
clone_size: NA
v_call: TRBV19
cdr3_aa: CASSIYLQAPIPYEQYF
cdr3_nt: TGTGCCAGTAGTATTTACCTCCAGGCGCCGATCCCCTACGAGCAGTACTTC

j_call: TRBJ2-3
d_call: NA
clone_size: NA
v_call: TRBV7-2
cdr3_aa: CASSPEMNTQYF
cdr3_nt: TGTGCCAGCAGCCCCGAGATGAATACGCAGTATTTT

j_call: TRBJ2-7
d_call: NA
clone_size: once
v_call: TRBV7-2
cdr3_aa: CASSSAVNSYEQYF
cdr3_nt: TGTGCCAGCAGCTCTGCAGTAAACTCCTACGAGCAGTACTTC

j_call: TRBJ1-2
d_call: TRBD1
clone_size: NA
v_call: TRBV19
cdr3_aa: CASSATGTGSSRSYTF
cdr3_nt: TGTGCCAGTAGTGCGACCGGGACAGGCTCGTCAAGAAGCTACACCTTC

j_call: TRBJ2-3
d_call: TRBD2
clone_size: once
v_call: TRBV10-3
cdr3_aa: CASRTSGDTRVLSTDTQYF
cdr3_nt: TGTGCCTCACGGACTAGCGGGGATACCCGAGTCCTTAGCACAGATACGCAGTATTTT

j_call: TRBJ1-1
d_call: NA
clone_size: few
v_call: TRBV9
cdr3_aa: CASSVSAAGLVSGNTEAFF
cdr3_nt: TGTGCCAGCAGCGTAAGTGCAGCAGGGTTAGTTTCAGGGAACACTGAAGCTTTCTTT

j_call: TRBJ1-1
d_call: NA
clone_size: NA
v_call: TRBV30
cdr3_aa: CASARGLNTEAFF
cdr3_nt: TGTGCCTCCGCACGAGGTTTGAACACTGAAGCTTTCTTT

j_call: TRBJ2-7
d_call: NA
clone_size: NA
v_call: TRBV5-1
cdr3_aa: CASSGASPYEQYF
cdr3_nt: TGCGCCAGCAGCGGGGCCTCGCCCTACGAGCAGTACTTC

j_call: TRBJ2-2
d_call: NA
clone_size: NA
v_call: TRBV7-9
cdr3_aa: CASSTSSGELFF
cdr3_nt: TGTGCCAGCAGTACTTCTTCCGGGGAGCTGTTTTTT

j_call: TRBJ1-2
d_call: NA
clone_size: NA
v_call: TRBV3-1/TRBV3-2
cdr3_aa: CASSHGRDGYTF
cdr3_nt: TGTGCCAGCAGCCACGGGAGGGATGGCTACACCTTC

j_call: TRBJ1-3
d_call: NA
clone_size: NA
v_call: TRBV4-1
cdr3_aa: CASSFLAADYSGNTIYF
cdr3_nt: TGCGCCAGCAGCTTTCTTGCAGCTGATTACTCTGGAAACACCATATATTTT

j_call: TRBJ1-4
d_call: NA
clone_size: NA
v_call: TRBV9
cdr3_aa: CASSVYGGANEKLFF
cdr3_nt: TGTGCCAGCAGCGTTTACGGGGGGGCGAACGAAAAACTGTTTTTT

j_call: TRBJ1-4
d_call: TRBD1
clone_size: NA
v_call: TRBV4-1
cdr3_aa: CASSQETGGIPEKLFF
cdr3_nt: TGCGCCAGCAGCCAAGAGACAGGGGGGATCCCCGAAAAACTGTTTTTT

j_call: TRBJ1-4
d_call: NA
clone_size: once
v_call: TRBV18
cdr3_aa: CASSPTEAGEKLFF
cdr3_nt: TGTGCCAGCTCACCGACTGAAGCCGGAGAAAAACTGTTTTTT